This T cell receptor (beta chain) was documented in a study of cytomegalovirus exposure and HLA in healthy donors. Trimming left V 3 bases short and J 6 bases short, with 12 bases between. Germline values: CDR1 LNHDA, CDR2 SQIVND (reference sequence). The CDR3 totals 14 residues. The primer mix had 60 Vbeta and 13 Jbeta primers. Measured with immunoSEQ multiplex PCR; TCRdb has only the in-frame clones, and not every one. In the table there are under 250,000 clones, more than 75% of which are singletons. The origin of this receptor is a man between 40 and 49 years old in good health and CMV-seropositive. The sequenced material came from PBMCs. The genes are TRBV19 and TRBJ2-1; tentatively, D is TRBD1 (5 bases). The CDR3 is CASSIPGSGNEQFF. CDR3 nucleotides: TGTGCCAGTAGTATCCCAGGGTCAGGCAATGAGCAGTTCTTC.